Each of the 30 T cell receptor beta chains below was sequenced from the same sample in a study of blood T cell repertoires in COVID-19. The repertoire was sequenced with immunoSEQ multiplex PCR; TCRdb's copy has only in-frame clones and lacks some. This table has about 200,000 clones, 85% appearing once. The sample taken for sequencing was PBMCs or T cells enriched from blood (not recorded which). Every receptor here comes from a man aged 40-49 years who had recovered from COVID-19.

The gene calls are TRBV5-6 and TRBJ1-2, with 8 nucleotides matching TRBD1. The CDR3 contains 14 residues. The J segment lost 5 bases and the V segment lost 0 bases, leaving 3 bases of the junction unmatched. CDR1 SGHDT and CDR2 YYEEEE come from the germline V gene. The CDR3 sequence is CASSLAGGPYGYTF. The DNA for the CDR3 is TGTGCCAGCAGCTTGGCAGGGGGCCCATATGGCTACACCTTC.

The chain links TRBV28 to TRBJ2-7; TRBD2 aligns across 12 bases. The CDR3 loop spans 16 amino acids. The germline V gene has CDR1 MDHEN and CDR2 SYDVKM. V was pared by 5 bases and J by 1 base, with 6 bases of the junction left unmatched. CDR3 sequence (DNA): TGTGCCAGCAGTCCCCTAACTAGCGGGAGGTCCTACGAGCAGTACTTC. Its translation is CASSPLTSGRSYEQYF.

This chain connects TRBV7-8 to TRBJ2-1, with 7 bases identical to TRBD2. The CDR3 consists of 16 residues. Germline CDR1 SGHVS, CDR2 FQNEAQ. After removal of 1 base from V and 5 bases from J, the junction contained 8 bases not matched to a gene. The CDR3 DNA follows: TGTGCCAGCAGCTTAGGTCCAGGGAGGGTTAACAATGAGCAGTTCTTC. Translation gives CASSLGPGRVNNEQFF.

This clone was counted between two and nine times. CDR3 amino acids: CASSVGGNWPDTQYF. CDR3 DNA sequence: TGTGCCAGCAGCGTAGGAGGTAATTGGCCAGATACGCAGTATTTT. The chain links TRBV9 to TRBJ2-3, with no clear D. The CDR3 covers 15 residues. The V and J ends lost 0 bases and 4 bases respectively, with 12 bases between them. Germline-derived CDR1 and CDR2 are SGDLS and YYNGEE.

The chain is built from TRBV3-1 (or the pseudogene TRBV3-2) and TRBJ2-1; the match to TRBD2 covers 10 bases. Germline V gene lookup returns CDR1 LGHDT and CDR2 YNNKEL (reference sequence). CDR3 size: 16 residues. V lost 2 bases, J lost 4 bases, and 5 bases stayed unmatched. CDR3: CASSQLGTSVYNEQFF. The CDR3, as DNA: TGTGCCAGCAGCCAACTTGGGACTAGCGTATACAATGAGCAGTTCTTC.

The chain uses TRBV7-9 and TRBJ2-1, with TRBD1 matching over 7 bases. CDR1 is SEHNR and CDR2 is FQNEAQ in the germline V gene (reference sequence). J lost 9 bases, V lost 5 bases, and 10 bases had no gene match. This CDR3 spans 14 amino acids. The CDR3 loop is CASSQRQGFREQFF. DNA of the CDR3: TGTGCCAGCAGCCAGAGACAGGGTTTTCGTGAGCAGTTCTTC.

The chain combines TRBV7-2 with TRBJ1-1; D is unresolved. Trimming pared 7 bases from V and 1 base from J, leaving 13 bases between. Germline V CDR1 and CDR2: SGHTA, FQGNSA. The CDR3 covers 14 residues. CDR3 in DNA: TGTGCCAGCACCCTAGGTAATAGGAACACTGAAGCTTTCTTT. Translated, it gives CASTLGNRNTEAFF.

The J gene is TRBJ2-3, the V gene TRBV9, with no clear D. CDR1 is SGDLS, CDR2 YYNGEE, per germline. The V and J ends lost 4 bases and 0 bases respectively, with 6 bases between them. CDR3 size: 13 residues. The CDR3 DNA reads as TGTGCCAGCAGCCTCCGTAGCACAGATACGCAGTATTTT. Protein sequence: CASSLRSTDTQYF.

The DNA for the CDR3 is TGTGCCAGCAGCTTGGCAGCGGGGATAGACTATGGCTACACCTTC. Protein: CASSLAAGIDYGYTF. The chain is built from TRBV5-4 and TRBJ1-2; D remains unclear. Germline loops: CDR1 SGHNT, CDR2 YYREEE (reference sequence). Trimming left V 0 bases short and J 3 bases short, with 12 bases between. The CDR3 is 15 residues long. Complete variable domain (other parts from reference TRBV5-4 and TRBJ1-2): ETGVTQSPTHLIKTRGQQVTLRCSSQSGHNTVSWYQQALGQGPQFIFQYYREEENGRGNFPPRFSGLQFPNYSSELNVNALELDDSALYLCASSLAAGIDYGYTFGSGTRLTVV.

The chain is built from TRBV2 and TRBJ2-7; TRBD1 matches 7 bases. Germline CDR1 reads SNHLY; CDR2 reads FYNNEI. V shed 2 bases, J shed 0 bases, and the junction held 4 bases outside the gene matches. The CDR3 spans 15 residues. CDR3 amino acids: CASSEKDRSSYEQYF. The CDR3 nucleotides are TGTGCCAGCAGTGAAAAGGACAGGAGCTCCTACGAGCAGTACTTC.

V usage is TRBV9 and J usage is TRBJ2-7, with 7 bases fitting TRBD2. The germline V gene has CDR1 SGDLS and CDR2 YYNGEE. CDR3 length: 15 amino acids. V shed 0 bases, J shed 4 bases, and the junction held 7 bases outside the gene matches. CDR3 coding DNA: TGTGCCAGCAGCGTAGCCCAGGGAGGGCTATACGAGCAGTACTTC. Its translation: CASSVAQGGLYEQYF.

The chain is built from TRBV18 and TRBJ1-5; tentatively, D is TRBD1 (5 bases). The CDR3 extends over 15 amino acids. Deletions cut 3 bases from V and 0 bases from J, with 9 bases between. Germline loops: CDR1 KGHSH, CDR2 LQKENI. The CDR3 DNA follows: TGTGCCAGCTCACCCGACAGTAATAGCAATCAGCCCCAGCATTTT. Its translation is CASSPDSNSNQPQHF.

This clone occurred a few times. CDR3 bases: TGTGCCAGCAGTGAGGGACAGGTGAACTATGGCTACACCTTC. Residues: CASSEGQVNYGYTF. This sequence joins TRBV28 and TRBJ1-2, with 8 bases fitting TRBD1. The length of the CDR3 is 14 residues. Germline V gives CDR1 MDHEN, CDR2 SYDVKM. V gave up 5 bases and J gave up 2 bases; unmatched junction bases: 4.

This clone is a singleton in its sample. The V gene is TRBV2, the J gene TRBJ1-1; D remains unclear. This CDR3 has 13 amino acids. Germline CDR1 reads SNHLY; CDR2 reads FYNNEI. V lost 8 bases, J lost 0 bases, and 10 bases lay in between. The CDR3 protein is CASGNTVNTEAFF. CDR3 bases: TGTGCCAGCGGAAATACAGTGAACACTGAAGCTTTCTTT.

The genes are TRBV28 and TRBJ1-2; weak D call: TRBD1 (5 bases). Germline CDR1 reads MDHEN; CDR2 reads SYDVKM. This CDR3 contains 16 residues. The ends were cut back, 3 bases at V and 4 bases at J, with 18 bases in the middle. For the CDR3, the DNA is TGTGCCAGCAGTTTGCCCCTTTGGAGGGGAGGCTATGGCTACACCTTC. Its protein product is CASSLPLWRGGYGYTF.

The chain is built from TRBV20-1 and TRBJ2-3; 10 bases agree with TRBD2. V was pared by 3 bases and J by 3 bases, with 9 bases of the junction left unmatched. CDR3 length: 16 amino acids. In germline, CDR1 is DFQATT, CDR2 SNEGSKA (reference sequence). CDR3 DNA: TGCAGTGCTAGTCGGTGGCTAGCGGGAGAAACAGATACGCAGTATTTT. This encodes CSASRWLAGETDTQYF.

V gene TRBV12-3 or TRBV12-4 combines with J gene TRBJ1-2, with 7 bases fitting TRBD1. The CDR3 consists of 11 residues. Germline trimming cut 8 bases from V and 5 bases from J; bases unmatched to any gene: 2. CDR3 DNA: TGTGCCAGCGGGACAGCATATGGCTACACCTTC. Its translation: CASGTAYGYTF.

This rearrangement joins TRBV28 to TRBJ1-2; 8 positions agree with TRBD1. This CDR3 is built from 15 residues. The V gene's germline CDR1 is MDHEN and CDR2 SYDVKM. With V trimmed by 4 bases and J by 4 bases, 8 bases remained unmatched. The CDR3 bases are TGTGCCAGCAGTTCCAACAGGGGGAAGTTCTATGGCTACACCTTC. It specifies CASSSNRGKFYGYTF.

The chain carries TRBV25-1 and TRBJ2-3; TRBD1 agrees at 9 bases. The CDR3 has 16 residues. Per germline, CDR1 MGHDK and CDR2 SYGVNS. The V segment lost 3 bases and the J segment 0 bases; nucleotides outside the gene matches: 4. The CDR3 protein is CASSDLGTGSTDTQYF. The CDR3 region has the DNA TGTGCCAGCAGTGACCTCGGGACAGGGAGCACAGATACGCAGTATTTT.

Comment on this clone: An end of the junction does not agree with germline; a read error may underlie this. The chain is built from TRBV7-7 and TRBJ2-5, with D tentatively TRBD2 (6 bases). The CDR3 consists of 14 residues. Germline V gives CDR1 SSHAT, CDR2 FNYEAQ (reference sequence). The CDR3: CASSLVAATETQYF. CDR3 DNA: TGTGCTAGCAGCTTAGTAGCGGCGACAGAGACCCAGTACTTC.

J is TRBJ2-7 and V is TRBV4-3; 7 positions match TRBD1. There are 14 residues in the CDR3. J lost 3 bases, V lost 2 bases, and 4 bases had no gene match. Germline CDR1 and CDR2: LGHNA and YSLEER. This CDR3 reads CASSQNTGDYEQYF. The CDR3 DNA is TGCGCCAGCAGCCAAAATACAGGGGACTACGAGCAGTACTTC.

The CDR3 spells CASSQLDRGSSIQYF. Written as DNA, the CDR3 is TGTGCCAGCAGCCAACTAGACAGGGGGTCTTCCATTCAGTACTTC. The rearrangement uses TRBV9 and TRBJ2-4, with 9 bases lining up with TRBD1. The germline CDR1 and CDR2 sequences are SGDLS and YYNGEE. J lost 9 bases, V lost 4 bases, and 11 bases had no gene match. The CDR3 runs 15 residues.

The chain uses TRBV29-1 and TRBJ1-2, with D perhaps TRBD1 (5 bases). The germline gives CDR1 SQVTM, CDR2 ANQGSEA. The CDR3 is 12 residues long. The V and J ends lost 7 bases and 1 base respectively, with 10 bases between them. The CDR3, as DNA: TGCAGCGATACAGACAGTAACTATGGCTACACCTTC. As protein: CSDTDSNYGYTF. The variable domain in full, with the rest retrieved from reference TRBV29-1 and TRBJ1-2, is SAVISQKPSRDICQRGTSLTIQCQVDSQVTMMFWYRQQPGQSLTLIATANQGSEATYESGFVIDKFPISRPNLTFSTLTVSNMSPEDSSIYLCSDTDSNYGYTFGSGTRLTVV.

This sequence joins TRBV2 and TRBJ1-5; possible D gene TRBD1, 6 bases. The CDR3 totals 16 residues. The germline V gene encodes CDR1 SNHLY and CDR2 FYNNEI. The V gene lost 3 bases and the J gene lost 0 bases, with 12 bases spanning the gap. The CDR3 region has the DNA TGTGCCAGCAGTGATGCCCGGGACAATAGCAATCAGCCCCAGCATTTT. This gives the protein CASSDARDNSNQPQHF.

V and J are TRBV18 and TRBJ2-2; possible D gene TRBD1, 6 bases. The germline V and J ends were trimmed by 1 base and 7 bases, with 7 bases remaining between them. This CDR3 region has 13 residues. Looked up from germline, CDR1 is KGHSH and CDR2 is LQKENI. CDR3 in DNA: TGTGCCAGCTCACCACAGGACAGCGGGGAGCTGTTTTTT. This sequence encodes CASSPQDSGELFF.

The chain carries TRBV20-1 and TRBJ2-1; 12 bases align to TRBD2. This CDR3 region has 15 residues. Germline V CDR1 and CDR2: DFQATT, SNEGSKA (reference sequence). V lost 4 bases, J lost 15 bases, and 16 bases stayed unmatched. Here the CDR3 reads CSAIDWTSGASLRFF. The CDR3 DNA is TGCAGTGCTATTGATTGGACTAGCGGGGCCAGTCTTCGGTTCTTC.

This clone appeared a few times. The chain couples TRBV9 to TRBJ2-2, with 7 bases fitting TRBD2. Germline CDR1 is SGDLS and CDR2 is YYNGEE. The CDR3 is 15 residues long. V shed 0 bases and J 4 bases; nucleotides not matched to a gene: 3. The CDR3 DNA reads as TGTGCCAGCAGCGTAGCCGGCGGGAGCACCGGGGAGCTGTTTTTT. Translation gives CASSVAGGSTGELFF.

The CDR3 reads CASSRGLAGATGELFF. The CDR3 nucleotides are TGTGCCAGCAGCAGGGGACTAGCGGGCGCAACCGGGGAGCTGTTTTTT. V usage is TRBV5-4 and J usage is TRBJ2-2; 12 bases are a match to TRBD2. With V trimmed by 4 bases and J by 5 bases, 6 bases remained unmatched. The CDR3 contains 16 residues. Germline CDR1 is SGHNT and CDR2 is YYREEE (reference sequence).

This clone was found once. The chain uses TRBV14 and TRBJ2-7; the D gene is possibly TRBD1 (5 bases). In germline, CDR1 is SGHDN, CDR2 FVKESK. The CDR3 has 19 residues. Between the trimmed V and J ends, which lost 0 bases and 3 bases, there was a span of 24 bases. CDR3 protein: CASSQETQGPNYCLYEQYF. The CDR3 DNA reads TGTGCCAGCAGCCAAGAAACCCAGGGTCCGAATTATTGCCTCTACGAGCAGTACTTC.

This clone came up once. The rearrangement links TRBV2 to TRBJ1-3; 12 nucleotides agree with TRBD1. V lost 5 bases to trimming and J lost 3 bases; unmatched junction nucleotides: 8. Germline V gene lookup returns CDR1 SNHLY and CDR2 FYNNEI. CDR3 length: 17 residues. CDR3 protein: CASSRPGTGGGGNTIYF. Written as DNA, the CDR3 is TGTGCCAGCAGTCGTCCCGGGACAGGGGGCGGTGGAAACACCATATATTTT.